This T cell receptor (beta chain) was documented in a study of siplizumab effects on memory and regulatory T cells. Profiled with immunoSEQ multiplex PCR; TCRdb holds only in-frame clones, not every one. Among about 120,000 clones listed, just under 95% were seen once. The CDR3 extends over 15 amino acids. The V segment lost 8 bases and the J segment 1 base; nucleotides outside the gene matches: 10. Germline assignment: CDR1 SGHNT and CDR2 YENEEA. The study, taken as a whole, reports: Proliferating clones, CD4+ or CD8+, lacked an assignable naive or memory phenotype in roughly 80-96% of cases. The study found naive T cells seemingly more diverse than memory cells and seemingly major alloresponse contributors. Treg origin accounted for an average of approximately 69% of mappable alloreactive CD4+ clones with siplizumab and 25% to 30% in controls.

Of note for this clone: Its cognate antigen is unknown.

The sequencing sample was made of non-Treg CD4+ T cells sorted from blood. This clonotype originated in a human donor in good health. The chain employs TRBV11-3 and TRBJ2-5, with 7 bases identical to TRBD2. The CDR3 bases are TGTGCCAGCCCCCCTCGGCTAGCGGCCCAAGAGACCCAGTACTTC. Protein product: CASPPRLAAQETQYF.